This is a list of T cell receptor beta chains from one sample in a study of T cells in Graves' hyperthyroidism and ophthalmopathy. Each CDR3 protein is one row after TCRdb ran MiXCR on the multiplex PCR reads. The sample consists of over 300,000 distinct CDR3 sequences, 14% of them appearing once. The sample consisted of blood. All receptors derive from a woman aged 60-75 years with Graves' hyperthyroidism. Each CDR3 is given with its conserved first and last residue. The order of the fields is D gene, J gene, CDR3 length, clone size, V gene, CDR3 protein, CDR3 DNA. A D gene is named only where the DNA matches it firmly. Rows may omit the clone size; those that give it use once, few, many or a size class.

TRBD2,TRBJ2-7,16,many,TRBV6-1,CASSVGTSGRRGEQYF,TGTGCCAGCAGTGTAGGGACTAGCGGGAGACGTGGCGAGCAGTACTTC
-,TRBJ1-3,13,many,TRBV30,CAWSTGRGNTIYF,TGTGCCTGGAGTACAGGGAGAGGAAACACCATATATTTT
TRBD1,TRBJ1-2,13,-,TRBV20-1,CSAQDRGLYGYTF,TGCAGTGCTCAAGACAGGGGGTTATATGGCTACACCTTC
TRBD2,TRBJ2-3,14,many,TRBV20-1,CSVTQGAGGDTQYF,TGCAGTGTAACACAGGGCGCGGGGGGGGATACGCAGTATTTT
TRBD2,TRBJ2-1,18,many,TRBV27,CASSLRGVGLAGVGEQFF,TGTGCCAGCAGTTTAAGGGGAGTCGGACTAGCGGGAGTAGGTGAGCAGTTCTTC
-,TRBJ1-4,14,few,TRBV5-1,CASSLVGGNEKLFF,TGCGCCAGCAGCTTGGTGGGGGGGAATGAAAAACTGTTTTTT
TRBD2,TRBJ2-1,17,many,TRBV18,CASSQGTSGRWGYEQFF,TGTGCCAGCTCACAAGGGACTAGCGGGAGATGGGGCTATGAGCAGTTCTTC
-,TRBJ2-2,14,-,TRBV3-1,CASSQNFVLGELFF,TGTGCCAGCAGCCAAAACTTCGTTTTAGGGGAGCTGTTTTTT
TRBD1,TRBJ1-2,15,-,TRBV27,CASSSYGQGARGYTF,TGTGCCAGCAGTTCTTATGGACAGGGGGCGAGGGGCTACACCTTC
TRBD1,TRBJ1-1,15,many,TRBV18,CASSLRSGQGSEAFF,TGTGCCAGCTCACTAAGATCGGGACAGGGGTCTGAAGCTTTCTTT